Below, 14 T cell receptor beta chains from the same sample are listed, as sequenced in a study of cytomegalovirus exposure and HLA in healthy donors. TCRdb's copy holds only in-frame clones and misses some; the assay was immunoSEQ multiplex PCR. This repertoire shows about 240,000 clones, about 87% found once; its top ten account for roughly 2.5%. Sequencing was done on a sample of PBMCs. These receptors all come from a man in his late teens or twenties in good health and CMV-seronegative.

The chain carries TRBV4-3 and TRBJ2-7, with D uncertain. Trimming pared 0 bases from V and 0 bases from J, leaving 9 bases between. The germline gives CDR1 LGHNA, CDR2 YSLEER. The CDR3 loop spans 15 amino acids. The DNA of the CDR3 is TGCGCCAGCAGCCAAGATTTTGGCACCTCCTACGAGCAGTACTTC. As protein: CASSQDFGTSYEQYF.

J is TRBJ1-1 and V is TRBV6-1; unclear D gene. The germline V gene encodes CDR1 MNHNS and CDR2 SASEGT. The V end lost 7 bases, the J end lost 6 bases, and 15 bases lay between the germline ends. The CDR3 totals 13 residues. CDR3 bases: TGTGCCAGCATGGGAACGGAGGGAGCTGAAGCTTTCTTT. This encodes CASMGTEGAEAFF.

The chain's CDR3 is CASSPQDPGETEAFF. CDR3 nucleotides: TGTGCCAGCAGCCCCCAGGACCCGGGGGAAACTGAAGCTTTCTTT. The V gene is TRBV7-9, the J gene TRBJ1-1; tentative D call: TRBD1 (5 bases). Germline V gives CDR1 SEHNR, CDR2 FQNEAQ (reference sequence). The germline V and J ends were trimmed by 5 bases and 5 bases, with 18 bases remaining between them. CDR3 length: 15 amino acids.

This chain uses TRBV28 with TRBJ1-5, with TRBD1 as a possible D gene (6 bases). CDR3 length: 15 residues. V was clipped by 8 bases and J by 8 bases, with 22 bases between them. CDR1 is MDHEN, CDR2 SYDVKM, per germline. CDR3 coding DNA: TGTGCCAGCTCCTACCGCAGGGGCGCATATGAGCCCCAGCATTTT. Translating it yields CASSYRRGAYEPQHF.

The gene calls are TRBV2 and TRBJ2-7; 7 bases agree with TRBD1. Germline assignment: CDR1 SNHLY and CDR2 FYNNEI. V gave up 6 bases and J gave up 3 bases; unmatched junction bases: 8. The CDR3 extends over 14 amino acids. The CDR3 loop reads CASSDSGTVYEQYF. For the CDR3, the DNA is TGTGCCAGCAGCGACTCCGGGACAGTCTACGAGCAGTACTTC.

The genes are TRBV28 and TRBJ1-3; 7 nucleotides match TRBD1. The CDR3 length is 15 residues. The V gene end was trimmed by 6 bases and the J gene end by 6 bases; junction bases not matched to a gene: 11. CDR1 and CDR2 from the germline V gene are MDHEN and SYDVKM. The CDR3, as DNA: TGTGCCAGCAGCCGCAAGACAGGGTTGGCAAACACCATATATTTT. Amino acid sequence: CASSRKTGLANTIYF.

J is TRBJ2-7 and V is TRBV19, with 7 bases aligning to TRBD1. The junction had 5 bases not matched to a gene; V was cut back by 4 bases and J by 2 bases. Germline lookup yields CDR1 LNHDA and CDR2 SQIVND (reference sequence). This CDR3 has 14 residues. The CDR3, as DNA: TGTGCCAGTAGTAAAGACAGGGCGGCCTACGAGCAGTACTTC. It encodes CASSKDRAAYEQYF.

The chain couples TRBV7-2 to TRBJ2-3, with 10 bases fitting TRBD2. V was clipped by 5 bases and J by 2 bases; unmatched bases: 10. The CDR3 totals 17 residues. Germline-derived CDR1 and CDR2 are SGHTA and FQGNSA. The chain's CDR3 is CASSPHPLAGFTDTQYF. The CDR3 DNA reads TGTGCCAGCAGCCCCCATCCACTAGCGGGATTCACAGATACGCAGTATTTT.

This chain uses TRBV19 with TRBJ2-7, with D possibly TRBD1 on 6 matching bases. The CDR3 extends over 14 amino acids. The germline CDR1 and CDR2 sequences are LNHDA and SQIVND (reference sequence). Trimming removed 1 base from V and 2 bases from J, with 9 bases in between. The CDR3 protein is CASSIGPGAYEQYF. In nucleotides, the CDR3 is TGTGCCAGTAGTATAGGGCCAGGGGCCTACGAGCAGTACTTC.

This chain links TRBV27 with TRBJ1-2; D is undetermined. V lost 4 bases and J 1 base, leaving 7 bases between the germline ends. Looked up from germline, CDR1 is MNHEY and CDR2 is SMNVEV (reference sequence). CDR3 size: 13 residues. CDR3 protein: CASSSGYNYGYTF. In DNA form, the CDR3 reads TGTGCCAGCAGTTCCGGGTATAACTATGGCTACACCTTC.

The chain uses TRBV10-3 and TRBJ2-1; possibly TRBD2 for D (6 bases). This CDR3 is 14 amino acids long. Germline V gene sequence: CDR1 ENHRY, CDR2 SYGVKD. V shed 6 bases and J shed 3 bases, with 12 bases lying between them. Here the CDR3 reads CAIRGREDYNEQFF. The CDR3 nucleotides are TGTGCCATCAGGGGCAGGGAGGACTACAATGAGCAGTTCTTC.

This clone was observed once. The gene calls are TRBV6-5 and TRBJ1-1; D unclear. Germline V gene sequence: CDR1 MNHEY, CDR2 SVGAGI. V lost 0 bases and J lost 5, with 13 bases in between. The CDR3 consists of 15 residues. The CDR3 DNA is TGTGCCAGCAGTTACTCTGGCGAAGCGATGACTGAAGCTTTCTTT. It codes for CASSYSGEAMTEAFF.

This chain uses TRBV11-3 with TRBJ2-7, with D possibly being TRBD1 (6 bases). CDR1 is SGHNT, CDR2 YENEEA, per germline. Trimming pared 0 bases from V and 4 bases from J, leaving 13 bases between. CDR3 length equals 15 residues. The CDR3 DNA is TGTGCCAGCAGCTTAGAGGGACACACTAAATACGAGCAGTACTTC. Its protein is CASSLEGHTKYEQYF.

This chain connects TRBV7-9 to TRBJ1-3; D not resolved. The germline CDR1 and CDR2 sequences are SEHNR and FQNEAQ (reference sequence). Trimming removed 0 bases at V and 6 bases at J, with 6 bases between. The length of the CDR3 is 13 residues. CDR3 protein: CASSLALANTIYF. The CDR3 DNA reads TGTGCCAGCAGCTTAGCGTTAGCAAACACCATATATTTT.